This section outlines one TCR beta chain sequence together with its context. The antigen is undetermined. This entry is derived from a study of beta chain features in type 1 diabetes. Broader study findings: Using cDNA template may skew counts toward highly expressing activated cells. The study found moderately but significantly shorter TCRB CDR3s in all four CD4+ subsets of Type 1 diabetes patients.

Trimming removed 0 bases from V and 0 bases from J, with 14 bases in between. The CDR3 has 17 amino acids. CDR1 is LGHNA, CDR2 YSLEER, per germline. Expressed TCRB transcripts were sequenced after all isolated RNA was converted to cDNA. The table came from immunoSEQ multiplex PCR; TCRdb's copy has only in-frame clones and leaves some out. The table has about 220,000 clones, roughly 10% seen once; the top ten hold 1% to 1.5%. This receptor was taken from a man aged 18 to 30 in good health. Sequencing input: central memory CD4+ T cells from blood. V gene TRBV4-3 combines with J gene TRBJ1-2; D remains ambiguous. CDR3 DNA sequence: TGCGCCAGCAGCCAAGATGTTAGTGGCAATGCTAACTATGGCTACACCTTC. It specifies CASSQDVSGNANYGYTF.